This record concerns one T cell receptor beta chain sequence. This entry comes from a study of T cell changes during pregnancy in multiple sclerosis. The CDR3 consists of 14 residues. CDR1 is SGHDT, CDR2 YYEEEE, per germline. J lost 4 bases, V lost 4 bases, and 4 bases had no gene match. The repertoire was sequenced with immunoSEQ multiplex PCR; TCRdb's copy has only in-frame clones and lacks some. The sample contains about 24,000 clones, 90% of which appear only once. The sequence derives from a female donor in good health, enrolled as a control in a pregnancy study. The material was CD8+ T cells from peripheral blood mononuclear cells, obtained in the third trimester of pregnancy. V gene TRBV5-6 combines with J gene TRBJ1-1, with 10 bases identical to TRBD1. The CDR3 sequence is CASSVGQGSTEAFF. CDR3 coding DNA: TGTGCCAGCAGCGTGGGACAGGGGAGCACTGAAGCTTTCTTT. The full variable domain, in which reference TRBV5-6 and TRBJ1-1 provide the parts outside the CDR3, is DAGVTQSPTHLIKTRGQQVTLRCSPKSGHDTVSWYQQALGQGPQFIFQYYEEEERQRGNFPDRFSGHQFPNYSSELNVNALLLGDSALYLCASSVGQGSTEAFFGQGTRLTVV.